One and the same sample provided the 16 T cell receptor beta chains below, sequenced in a study of Graves' ophthalmopathy and Graves' hyperthyroidism. Amplification of the TCR beta CDR3 regions used RNA transcripts (as template). RT-PCR in the first round used HTBI primers; a second-round multiplex PCR followed. MiXCR was run by TCRdb on the multiplex PCR reads, yielding one entry per CDR3 protein. The sample yields around 600,000 distinct CDR3 sequences, 35% to 45% seen once. The sequenced sample consisted of peripheral blood. Receptor source: an adult man with Graves' ophthalmopathy.

This chain links TRBV19 with TRBJ2-5, with D tentatively TRBD2 (7 bases). This CDR3 spans 15 amino acids. CDR1 and CDR2 (germline): LNHDA, SQIVND (reference sequence). Trimming removed 4 bases from V and 1 base from J, with 13 bases in between. CDR3 region: CASSNPRGRQETQYF. The CDR3 bases are TGTGCCAGTAGTAACCCGCGGGGGCGCCAAGAGACCCAGTACTTC.

There are many counts of this clonotype. The chain recombines TRBV20-1 with TRBJ1-4; D call uncertain. The CDR3 spans 13 residues. In germline, CDR1 is DFQATT, CDR2 SNEGSKA (reference sequence). The V gene lost 2 bases and the J gene lost 6 bases, with 10 bases spanning the gap. The CDR3 here is CSARTNRDEKLFF. In nucleotides, the CDR3 is TGCAGTGCTAGAACTAATCGGGATGAAAAACTGTTTTTT.

This clonotype has a single count. V is TRBV12-3 or TRBV12-4 and J is TRBJ2-3; D gene unclear. This CDR3 spans 14 amino acids. The V gene lost 5 bases and the J gene lost 1 base, with 10 bases spanning the gap. For the CDR3, the DNA is TGTGCCAGCAGTCCAAGCGCCCGCACAGATACGCAGTATTTT. Its translation: CASSPSARTDTQYF.

The chain joins TRBV25-1 to TRBJ2-7, with D uncertain. Germline V gene data show CDR1 as MGHDK and CDR2 as SYGVNS. CDR3 size: 11 residues. The CDR3 reads CVSSEERLQYF. The DNA of the CDR3 is TGTGTTAGCAGTGAAGAGCGATTACAGTACTTC.

The chain employs TRBV7-6 and TRBJ2-2; possibly TRBD1 for D (7 bases). The germline V gene has CDR1 SGHVS and CDR2 FNYEAQ. The CDR3 has 20 residues. V was cut by 1 base and J by 4 bases, with 25 bases left in between. As DNA, the CDR3 is TGTGCCAGCAGCTTAGAGCCCAGGGACAGCGGTCTGGAGGGCACCGGGGAGCTGTTTTTT. Amino acid sequence: CASSLEPRDSGLEGTGELFF.

V and J are TRBV20-1 and TRBJ2-7; D remains unclear. V was shortened by 3 bases and J by 3 bases, with 9 bases between the two germline ends. This CDR3 region has 12 residues. Germline values: CDR1 DFQATT, CDR2 SNEGSKA (reference sequence). The CDR3 spells CSASPTVYEQYF. The CDR3 nucleotides read TGCAGTGCTAGCCCGACTGTCTACGAGCAGTACTTC.

In this sample, this clonotype turned up a few times. The chain employs TRBV6-5 and TRBJ1-1; D uncertain. The germline V gene encodes CDR1 MNHEY and CDR2 SVGAGI. Trimming stripped 8 bases from V and 3 bases from J, with 13 bases between. The CDR3 is 13 residues long. The chain's CDR3 is CASSNPPYTEAFF. The CDR3 DNA follows: TGTGCCAGCTCAAACCCACCTTACACTGAAGCTTTCTTT.

This clonotype was counted at least ten times. This chain joins TRBV19 and TRBJ1-5; 9 nucleotides line up with TRBD1. This CDR3 comprises 15 residues. Per the germline V gene, CDR1 is LNHDA and CDR2 is SQIVND (reference sequence). With V trimmed by 3 bases and J by 9 bases, 9 bases remained unmatched. The DNA of the CDR3 is TGTGCCAGTAGTATGGACAGGGGCCGACGAAGGCCCCAGCATTTT. Translating it yields CASSMDRGRRRPQHF. The variable domain in full, completed from reference TRBV19 and TRBJ1-5, reads DGGITQSPKYLFRKEGQNVTLSCEQNLNHDAMYWYRQDPGQGLRLIYYSQIVNDFQKGDIAEGYSVSREKKESFPLTVTSAQKNPTAFYLCASSMDRGRRRPQHFGDGTRLSIL.

The sample holds one count of this clonotype. V and J are TRBV7-8 and TRBJ2-6, with a weak D call TRBD2 (5 bases). Trimming removed 1 base at V and 10 bases at J, with 11 bases between. The CDR3 is 14 residues long. The germline V gene has CDR1 SGHVS and CDR2 FQNEAQ. CDR3 residues: CASSLVPAANVLTF. CDR3 DNA: TGTGCCAGCAGCTTAGTTCCAGCGGCTAACGTCCTGACTTTC.

Of note for this clonotype: A read error may produce the germline difference seen at one junction end. This sequence joins TRBV10-3 and TRBJ2-5; possible D gene TRBD2, 6 bases. Germline V gene lookup returns CDR1 ENHRY and CDR2 SYGVKD. This CDR3 is 16 amino acids long. The CDR3 DNA reads TGTGCCAGCAGTGAAGCATTAGTGGAGGGCTGGGAGACCCAGTACTTC. Protein: CASSEALVEGWETQYF.

This clonotype was counted only a few times. The rearrangement uses TRBV2 and TRBJ2-7; TRBD2 matches 9 bases. CDR1 SNHLY and CDR2 FYNNEI come from the germline V gene. The CDR3 is made up of 14 amino acids. Trimming took 6 bases from V and 2 from J; bases not matched to a gene: 5. CDR3 nucleotide sequence: TGTGCCAGCAGCACAGCGGGAGGCACCTACGAGCAGTACTTC. This encodes CASSTAGGTYEQYF. Supplemented by reference TRBV2 and TRBJ2-7, the full variable domain reads EPEVTQTPSHQVTQMGQEVILRCVPISNHLYFYWYRQILGQKVEFLVSFYNNEISEKSEIFDDQFSVERPDGSNFTLKIRSTKLEDSAMYFCASSTAGGTYEQYFGPGTRLTVT.

This clonotype was counted ten times or more. J is TRBJ2-2 and V is TRBV29-1; D is unclear. CDR1 and CDR2 (germline): SQVTM, ANQGSEA. V gave up 5 bases and J gave up 1 base, with 8 bases separating them. CDR3 length: 13 amino acids. The DNA of the CDR3 is TGCAGCGTTTCTGACCGGAACACCGGGGAGCTGTTTTTT. Residues: CSVSDRNTGELFF.

The CDR3 sequence is CASSASGGVGEAFF. DNA for the CDR3: TGCGCCAGCAGCGCGTCAGGGGGGGTTGGTGAAGCTTTCTTT. This rearrangement joins TRBV5-1 to TRBJ1-1, with 7 bases lining up with TRBD1. The CDR3 covers 14 residues. V shed 4 bases, J shed 7 bases, and the junction held 10 bases outside the gene matches. Germline assignment: CDR1 SGHRS and CDR2 YFSETQ.

Comment on this clonotype: A single base separates this from a much larger clone, so it may be a read error. The V call is TRBV5-1, the J call TRBJ2-7; 12 bases are a match to TRBD1. CDR1 is SGHRS and CDR2 is YFSETQ in the germline V gene. This CDR3 has 15 amino acids. For the CDR3, the DNA is TGCGCCGGCAGCTTCTCCGGGACAGGGGGCCGCGAGCAGTACTTC. It codes for CAGSFSGTGGREQYF.

There are many counts of this clonotype. The chain combines TRBV12-3 or TRBV12-4 with TRBJ2-5, with TRBD2 matching 7 bases. This CDR3 contains 14 residues. V was clipped by 3 bases and J by 5 bases; unmatched bases: 6. CDR3 loop: CASSFSNSGETQYF. The CDR3 DNA is TGTGCCAGCAGTTTTTCGAATAGCGGGGAGACCCAGTACTTC.

J is TRBJ2-5 and V is TRBV3-1, with D perhaps TRBD1 (6 bases). CDR1 LGHDT and CDR2 YNNKEL come from the germline V gene (reference sequence). Trimming stripped 5 bases from V and 2 bases from J, with 18 bases between. The CDR3 has 16 amino acids. CDR3 region: CASSAQGRLGQETQYF. The CDR3 DNA reads TGTGCCAGCAGCGCTCAGGGGAGATTGGGACAAGAGACCCAGTACTTC.